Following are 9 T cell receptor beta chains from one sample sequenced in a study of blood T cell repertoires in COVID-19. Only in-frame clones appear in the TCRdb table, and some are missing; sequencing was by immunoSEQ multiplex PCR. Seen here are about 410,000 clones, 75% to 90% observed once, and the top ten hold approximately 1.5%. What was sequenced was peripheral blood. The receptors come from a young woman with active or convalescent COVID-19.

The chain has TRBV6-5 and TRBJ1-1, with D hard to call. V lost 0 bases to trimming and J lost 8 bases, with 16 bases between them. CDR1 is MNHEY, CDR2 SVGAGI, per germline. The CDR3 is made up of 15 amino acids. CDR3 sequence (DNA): TGTGCCAGCAGTTACTCGAGCGGACGCGCCGAAGAAGCTTTCTTT. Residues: CASSYSSGRAEEAFF.

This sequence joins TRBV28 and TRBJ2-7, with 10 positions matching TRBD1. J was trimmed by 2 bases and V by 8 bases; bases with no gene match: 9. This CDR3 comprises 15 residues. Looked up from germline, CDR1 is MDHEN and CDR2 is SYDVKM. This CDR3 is CASRGPGQGTYEQYF. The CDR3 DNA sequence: TGTGCCAGCCGCGGACCGGGACAGGGGACCTACGAGCAGTACTTC.

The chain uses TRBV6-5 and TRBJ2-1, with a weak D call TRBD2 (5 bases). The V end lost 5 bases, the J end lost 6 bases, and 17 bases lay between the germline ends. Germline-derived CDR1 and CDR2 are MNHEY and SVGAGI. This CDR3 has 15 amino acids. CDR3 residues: CASSMDFSNFNEQFF. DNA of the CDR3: TGTGCCAGCAGTATGGACTTTTCTAACTTCAATGAGCAGTTCTTC.

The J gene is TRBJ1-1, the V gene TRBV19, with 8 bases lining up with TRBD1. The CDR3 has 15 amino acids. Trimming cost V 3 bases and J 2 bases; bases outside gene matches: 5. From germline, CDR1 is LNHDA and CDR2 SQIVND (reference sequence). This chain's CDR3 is CASSIFAGGNTEAFF. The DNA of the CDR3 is TGTGCCAGTAGTATTTTTGCAGGGGGCAACACTGAAGCTTTCTTT.

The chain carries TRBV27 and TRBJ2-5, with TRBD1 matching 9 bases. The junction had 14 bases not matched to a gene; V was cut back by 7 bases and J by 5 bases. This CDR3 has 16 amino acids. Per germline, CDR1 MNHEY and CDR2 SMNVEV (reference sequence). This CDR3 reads CASNPSAGTGLETQYF. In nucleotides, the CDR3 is TGTGCCAGCAACCCCTCGGCCGGGACAGGGTTGGAGACCCAGTACTTC.

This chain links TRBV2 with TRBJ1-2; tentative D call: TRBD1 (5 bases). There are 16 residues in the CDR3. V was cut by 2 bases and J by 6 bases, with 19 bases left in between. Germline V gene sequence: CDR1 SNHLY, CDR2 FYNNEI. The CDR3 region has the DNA TGTGCCAGCAGTGAACAGGGCCTCATAACACCGGATGGCTACACCTTC. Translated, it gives CASSEQGLITPDGYTF.

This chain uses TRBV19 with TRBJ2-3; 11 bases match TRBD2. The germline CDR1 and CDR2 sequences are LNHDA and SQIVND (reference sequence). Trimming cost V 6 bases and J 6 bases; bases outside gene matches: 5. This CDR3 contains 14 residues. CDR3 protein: CASRLAGVWDTQYF. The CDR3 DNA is TGTGCCAGTAGACTAGCGGGAGTCTGGGATACGCAGTATTTT.

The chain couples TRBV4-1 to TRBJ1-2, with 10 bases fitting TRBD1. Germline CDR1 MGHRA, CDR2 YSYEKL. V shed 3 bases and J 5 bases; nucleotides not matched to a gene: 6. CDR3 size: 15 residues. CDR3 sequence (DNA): TGCGCCAGCAGCCAGGGGGACAGGGGAATGTATGGCTACACCTTC. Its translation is CASSQGDRGMYGYTF.

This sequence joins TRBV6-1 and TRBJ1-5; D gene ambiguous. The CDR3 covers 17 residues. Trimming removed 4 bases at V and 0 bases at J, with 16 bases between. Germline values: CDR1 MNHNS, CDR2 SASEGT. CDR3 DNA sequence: TGTGCCAGCAGTGGGGGAGGCTCTTCATATAGCAATCAGCCCCAGCATTTT. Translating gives CASSGGGSSYSNQPQHF.